This TCR beta chain is from a study of shared clonotypes between healthy human individuals. Comment on this clone: The antigen remains undetermined.

Profiling relied on immunoSEQ multiplex PCR, and the TCRdb table lists in-frame clones only, not all of them. In the table there are about 1.1 million clones, around 78% of which are singletons. The study's findings and limits: Memory subsets had estimated richness that was generally smaller than that of naive subsets.

CDR1 is MGHRA, CDR2 YSYEKL, per germline. CDR3 length equals 16 residues. V shed 0 bases and J 7 bases; nucleotides not matched to a gene: 9. Input material: memory CD4+ T cells from PBMCs. The subset here: CD45RA-negative fraction. This receptor was taken from a man aged 18-30 years in good health. Some clones in this sample may be carry-over from other donors' samples. The rearrangement uses TRBV4-1 and TRBJ2-5; 9 bases agree with TRBD2. CDR3 in amino acids: CASSQEPIAGVVTQYF. The CDR3 DNA sequence: TGCGCCAGCAGCCAAGAACCCATAGCGGGAGTGGTGACCCAGTACTTC.